The 29 T cell receptor beta chains presented below share a single source sample, sequenced in a study of T cell responses to AZD1222 COVID-19 vaccine. Clones were read by immunoSEQ multiplex PCR, and TCRdb kept only the in-frame ones, dropping some. This sample has around 140,000 clones, with 85% to 90% found just once. Sample: peripheral blood, taken on day 0 of AZD1222 vaccination. The receptors originated from an adult in good health.

The rearrangement links TRBV3-1 (or the pseudogene TRBV3-2) to TRBJ2-5; TRBD1 aligns across 10 bases. V lost 3 bases to trimming and J lost 4 bases; unmatched junction nucleotides: 8. Germline-derived CDR1 and CDR2 are LGHDT and YNNKEL (reference sequence). The CDR3 length is 16 residues. The CDR3 protein is CASSHATGTGVETQYF. The CDR3 coding sequence is TGTGCCAGCAGCCATGCGACCGGGACAGGGGTAGAGACCCAGTACTTC.

This clone was detected only once. The chain joins TRBV7-9 to TRBJ2-7, with TRBD1 matching over 7 bases. Germline V lookup: CDR1 SEHNR, CDR2 FQNEAQ (reference sequence). This CDR3 has 14 residues. V trimming: 5 bases; J trimming: 3 bases; junction bases outside the gene matches: 7. The CDR3 DNA follows: TGTGCCAGCAGCCCCCGGGACAGATTCTACGAGCAGTACTTC. It is translated as CASSPRDRFYEQYF. The complete variable domain, with remaining parts taken from reference TRBV7-9 and TRBJ2-7, reads DTGVSQNPRHKITKRGQNVTFRCDPISEHNRLYWYRQTLGQGPEFLTYFQNEAQLEKSRLLSDRFSAERPKGSFSTLEIQRTEQGDSAMYLCASSPRDRFYEQYFGPGTRLTVT.

J is TRBJ1-2 and V is TRBV21-1; the D call of TRBD1 is as the table states it, not checked on the DNA. TRBV21-1 is a recognized pseudogene. The length of the CDR3 is 16 residues. The CDR3 protein is CASSKTRQGRDYGYTF. CDR3 nucleotide sequence: TGTGCCAGCAGCAAAACCCGACAGGGGAGGGACTATGGCTACACCTTC.

V is TRBV30 and J is TRBJ1-1; D not resolved. The CDR3 spans 14 residues. Trimming shortened V by 2 bases and J by 0 bases, and 10 bases separated the two germline ends. Germline V gene lookup returns CDR1 GTSNPN and CDR2 SVGIG (reference sequence). Written as DNA, the CDR3 is TGTGCCTGGAGTCCCAGAGGAGTGAACACTGAAGCTTTCTTT. Its protein product is CAWSPRGVNTEAFF. Full variable domain (missing parts from reference TRBV30 and TRBJ1-1): SQTIHQWPATLVQPVGSPLSLECTVEGTSNPNLYWYRQAAGRGLQLLFYSVGIGQISSEVPQNLSASRPQDRQFILSSKKLLLSDSGFYLCAWSPRGVNTEAFFGQGTRLTVV.

This rearrangement joins TRBV5-1 to TRBJ2-2; 10 bases are a match to TRBD1. The CDR3 covers 14 residues. Germline V CDR1 and CDR2: SGHRS, YFSETQ. V lost 4 bases and J lost 5; bases outside the gene matches: 2. CDR3 in DNA: TGCGCCAGCAGCCAGGGACAGGGGACCGGGGAGCTGTTTTTT. It codes for CASSQGQGTGELFF.

The V and J genes are TRBV5-1 and TRBJ2-7; unclear D gene. Trimming took off 3 bases at V and 0 bases at J, with 4 bases between the two ends. Germline lookup yields CDR1 SGHRS and CDR2 YFSETQ. The length of the CDR3 is 12 residues. In nucleotides, the CDR3 is TGCGCCAGCAGCTCCGACTCCTACGAGCAGTACTTC. Residues: CASSSDSYEQYF.

The rearrangement uses TRBV7-9 and TRBJ2-2; the D is unclear. V was clipped by 4 bases and J by 8 bases, with 11 bases between them. Germline CDR1 and CDR2: SEHNR and FQNEAQ (reference sequence). The CDR3 is 13 residues long. This chain's CDR3 is CASSSRFVGELFF. The DNA of the CDR3 is TGTGCCAGCAGCTCCCGGTTCGTAGGGGAGCTGTTTTTT.

The chain uses TRBV9 and TRBJ1-1; unclear D gene. Germline V lookup: CDR1 SGDLS, CDR2 YYNGEE. This CDR3 is built from 16 residues. Trimming shortened V by 2 bases and J by 1 base, and 15 bases separated the two germline ends. The CDR3 loop reads CASSVSRAMGNTEAFF. CDR3 sequence (DNA): TGTGCCAGCAGCGTCTCTAGGGCGATGGGGAACACTGAAGCTTTCTTT.

The V gene is TRBV6-5, the J gene TRBJ2-1; D perhaps matches TRBD2 (5 bases). This CDR3 region has 14 residues. CDR1 MNHEY and CDR2 SVGAGI come from the germline V gene. V lost 6 bases and J lost 0, with 9 bases in between. The DNA of the CDR3 is TGTGCCAGCAGGAAGCGGAGCTCCTACAATGAGCAGTTCTTC. It yields the protein CASRKRSSYNEQFF.

V is TRBV6-4 and J is TRBJ1-2; 8 bases are a match to TRBD1. Trimming removed 4 bases from V and 8 bases from J; junction bases left unmatched: 6. Germline V gene data show CDR1 as MRHNA and CDR2 as SNTAGT. The CDR3 totals 13 residues. The CDR3 region is CASSARTGFGYTF. CDR3 in DNA: TGTGCCAGCAGTGCCCGGACAGGGTTCGGCTACACCTTC.

The chain recombines TRBV7-9 with TRBJ2-3; perhaps TRBD2 as D (5 bases). CDR3 length: 13 amino acids. V was trimmed by 7 bases and J by 2 bases, leaving 10 bases between them. Germline V lookup: CDR1 SEHNR, CDR2 FQNEAQ (reference sequence). The DNA of the CDR3 is TGTGCCAGCAACGCGGGCGTCACAGATACGCAGTATTTT. It is translated as CASNAGVTDTQYF.

This chain joins TRBV27 and TRBJ2-7; D possibly matches TRBD1 or TRBD2 (5 bases each). Germline loops: CDR1 MNHEY, CDR2 SMNVEV (reference sequence). The V end lost 3 bases, the J end lost 4 bases, and 22 bases lay between the germline ends. The CDR3 loop spans 17 amino acids. This chain's CDR3 is CASSLAPGTEASYEQYF. The CDR3 DNA is TGTGCCAGCAGTTTGGCCCCCGGGACCGAAGCCTCTTACGAGCAGTACTTC.

The J gene is TRBJ1-1, the V gene TRBV19; D gene unclear. Germline V gene lookup returns CDR1 LNHDA and CDR2 SQIVND (reference sequence). Trimming took off 6 bases at V and 6 bases at J, with 11 bases between the two ends. The CDR3 is 12 residues long. The CDR3 spells CASSVGSPEAFF. The CDR3 coding sequence is TGTGCCAGTAGCGTGGGAAGCCCTGAAGCTTTCTTT.

This chain links TRBV10-3 with TRBJ2-3, with D possibly being TRBD1 or TRBD2 (5 bases each). This CDR3 region has 14 residues. Germline V gene lookup returns CDR1 ENHRY and CDR2 SYGVKD. V was shortened by 2 bases and J by 6 bases, with 12 bases between the two germline ends. The CDR3 sequence is CAISEPEWGDTQYF. The CDR3 DNA follows: TGTGCCATCAGTGAGCCGGAGTGGGGGGATACGCAGTATTTT.

The chain joins TRBV5-3 to TRBJ1-2; D uncertain. TRBV5-3 belongs to the ORF category, with a function that is uncertain. Between the trimmed V and J ends, which lost 2 bases and 2 bases, there was a span of 16 bases. The CDR3 has 16 amino acids. CDR3 DNA sequence: TGTGCCAGAAGCTTACACCTTCCTACTGGGAACTATGGCTACACCTTC. Amino acid sequence: CARSLHLPTGNYGYTF.

This chain uses TRBV19 with TRBJ2-2; D not certain. The CDR3 loop spans 18 amino acids. The V and J ends lost 2 bases and 1 base respectively, with 17 bases between them. CDR1 and CDR2 (germline): LNHDA, SQIVND (reference sequence). The CDR3 sequence is CASSILVRRGENTGELFF. CDR3 nucleotides: TGTGCCAGTAGTATACTTGTACGACGCGGAGAGAACACCGGGGAGCTGTTTTTT.

The gene calls are TRBV7-6 and TRBJ2-2, with 8 bases aligning to TRBD2. Unmatched junction bases numbered 6, after V lost 5 bases and J lost 4 bases. Germline CDR1 is SGHVS and CDR2 is FNYEAQ. The CDR3 consists of 15 residues. CDR3 loop: CASSPGLGGTGELFF. CDR3 DNA: TGTGCCAGCAGCCCGGGACTAGGGGGCACCGGGGAGCTGTTTTTT.

V is TRBV7-6 and J is TRBJ1-2; 8 nucleotides line up with TRBD1. Germline CDR1 reads SGHVS; CDR2 reads FNYEAQ. Losses at the gene ends were 8 bases for V and 7 bases for J; bases not matched to a gene: 3. The CDR3 consists of 11 residues. The DNA of the CDR3 is TGTGCCAGCTTCGGACAGGGTGGCTACACCTTC. It encodes CASFGQGGYTF.

This clone was observed once. This chain links TRBV11-2 with TRBJ2-5; 14 positions agree with TRBD2. Looked up from germline, CDR1 is SGHAT and CDR2 is FQNNGV. With 1 base clipped from V and 4 bases from J, the junction kept 2 bases outside the gene matches. The CDR3 sequence is 16 residues long. The DNA of the CDR3 is TGTGCCAGCAGCTTAGGGACTAGCGGGAGGAGAGAGACCCAGTACTTC. Its translation is CASSLGTSGRRETQYF.

V gene TRBV2 combines with J gene TRBJ1-2, with 7 bases identical to TRBD1. J lost 7 bases, V lost 4 bases, and 12 bases had no gene match. Germline V gene data show CDR1 as SNHLY and CDR2 as FYNNEI. CDR3 length: 15 amino acids. The CDR3 region is CASSGRARQGVGYTF. CDR3 DNA sequence: TGTGCCAGCAGTGGGCGGGCTCGACAGGGTGTTGGCTACACCTTC.

The V and J genes are TRBV18 and TRBJ2-2; possible D gene TRBD1, 6 bases. CDR1 is KGHSH and CDR2 is LQKENI in the germline V gene. Between the trimmed V and J ends, which lost 6 bases and 2 bases, there was a span of 16 bases. This CDR3 contains 16 residues. The CDR3 spells CASSLSRDINTGELFF. The CDR3 coding sequence is TGTGCCAGCTCCCTGAGCCGGGACATTAACACCGGGGAGCTGTTTTTT.

This sequence joins TRBV7-9 and TRBJ1-2; possible D gene TRBD1, 5 bases. This CDR3 has 12 residues. CDR1 is SEHNR and CDR2 is FQNEAQ in the germline V gene (reference sequence). Trimming cost V 5 bases and J 7 bases, with 11 bases left between them. The CDR3 nucleotides are TGTGCCAGCAGCCTAGACAGAACTGGCTACACCTTC. Amino acid sequence: CASSLDRTGYTF.

The chain links TRBV19 to TRBJ1-5; possible D gene TRBD1, 6 bases. Germline values: CDR1 LNHDA, CDR2 SQIVND (reference sequence). The V end was cut by 3 bases, the J end by 1 base, with 10 bases between. There are 15 residues in the CDR3. CDR3 residues: CASSIGQRSNQPQHF. CDR3 nucleotide sequence: TGTGCCAGTAGTATTGGACAGCGAAGCAATCAGCCCCAGCATTTT.

The chain combines TRBV12-3 or TRBV12-4 with TRBJ1-1; D call uncertain. This CDR3 is 12 amino acids long. The germline V and J ends were trimmed by 2 bases and 4 bases, with 5 bases remaining between them. Here the CDR3 reads CASSLSSTEAFF. As DNA, the CDR3 is TGTGCCAGCAGTTTAAGTAGCACTGAAGCTTTCTTT.

The chain joins TRBV19 to TRBJ1-1; the D gene is possibly TRBD1 (5 bases). CDR3 length: 15 amino acids. Germline V lookup: CDR1 LNHDA, CDR2 SQIVND (reference sequence). V was shortened by 7 bases and J by 1 base, with 16 bases between the two germline ends. The CDR3 region has the DNA TGTGCCAGTATGGGAGGGGTGAGATGGAACACTGAAGCTTTCTTT. It encodes CASMGGVRWNTEAFF.

This rearrangement joins TRBV3-1 (or the pseudogene TRBV3-2) to TRBJ1-2; 7 positions match TRBD1. This CDR3 contains 15 residues. Unmatched junction bases numbered 8, after V lost 5 bases and J lost 2 bases. CDR1 and CDR2 (germline): LGHDT, YNNKEL (reference sequence). The CDR3 reads CASSTSGQVNYGYTF. CDR3 DNA sequence: TGTGCCAGCAGCACATCCGGACAGGTCAACTATGGCTACACCTTC.

This clone has only one observation. This chain links TRBV5-8 with TRBJ1-6; D unresolved. The CDR3 has 15 amino acids. V lost 4 bases, J lost 0 bases, and 8 bases lay in between. CDR1 and CDR2 (germline): SGHTS, YDEGEE. The CDR3 is CASSLRSSYNSPLHF. In DNA form, the CDR3 reads TGTGCCAGCAGCCTCAGGAGCTCCTATAATTCACCCCTCCACTTT. The complete variable domain, with remaining parts taken from reference TRBV5-8 and TRBJ1-6, reads EAGVTQSPTHLIKTRGQQATLRCSPISGHTSVYWYQQALGLGLQFLLWYDEGEERNRGNFPPRFSGRQFPNYSSELNVNALELEDSALYLCASSLRSSYNSPLHFGNGTRLTVT.

This clone was counted a single time. V usage is TRBV11-2 and J usage is TRBJ1-2; 7 bases are a match to TRBD1. Unmatched junction bases numbered 7, after V lost 1 base and J lost 8 bases. The CDR3 covers 14 residues. In germline, CDR1 is SGHAT, CDR2 FQNNGV. The CDR3 reads CASSLGDRVGGYTF. The CDR3 DNA follows: TGTGCCAGCAGCTTAGGAGACAGGGTCGGGGGCTACACCTTC. The full variable domain, its missing parts supplied by reference TRBV11-2 and TRBJ1-2, is EAGVAQSPRYKIIEKRQSVAFWCNPISGHATLYWYQQILGQGPKLLIQFQNNGVVDDSQLPKDRFSAERLKGVDSTLKIQPAKLEDSAVYLCASSLGDRVGGYTFGSGTRLTVV.

The chain is built from TRBV2 and TRBJ1-3; TRBD1 matches 8 bases. In germline, CDR1 is SNHLY, CDR2 FYNNEI. This CDR3 spans 13 amino acids. The junction had 4 bases not matched to a gene; V was cut back by 9 bases and J by 3 bases. In DNA form, the CDR3 reads TGTGCCAGAGCCGGGACAGGTGGAAACACCATATATTTT. It encodes CARAGTGGNTIYF.